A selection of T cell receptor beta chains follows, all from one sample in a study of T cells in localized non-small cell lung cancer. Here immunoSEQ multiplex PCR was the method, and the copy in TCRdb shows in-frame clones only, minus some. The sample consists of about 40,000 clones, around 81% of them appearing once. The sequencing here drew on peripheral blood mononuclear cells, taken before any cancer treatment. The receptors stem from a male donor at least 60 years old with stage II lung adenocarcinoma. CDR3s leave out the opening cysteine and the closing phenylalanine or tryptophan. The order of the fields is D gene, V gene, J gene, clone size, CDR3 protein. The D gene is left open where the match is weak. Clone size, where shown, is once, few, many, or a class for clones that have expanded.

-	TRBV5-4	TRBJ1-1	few	ASSSAGTEAF
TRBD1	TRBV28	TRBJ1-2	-	ASSLRDRVDGYT
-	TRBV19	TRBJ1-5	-	ATEHPPGGHQPQH
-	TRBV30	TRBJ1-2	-	AWRVTDGYT
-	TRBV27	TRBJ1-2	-	ASSSSDRWIGYT
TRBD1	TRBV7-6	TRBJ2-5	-	ASSRTGGTVETQY
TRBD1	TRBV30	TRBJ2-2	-	AWGAGGTGELF
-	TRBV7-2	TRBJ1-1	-	ASSLIIKNTEAF
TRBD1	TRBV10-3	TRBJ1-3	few	ASIQGGNSGNTIY
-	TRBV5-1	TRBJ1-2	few	ASSTGTVSYGYT
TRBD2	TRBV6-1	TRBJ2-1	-	ASSRTSGSINEQF
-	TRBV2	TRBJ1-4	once	ASSVQGPSTNEKLF
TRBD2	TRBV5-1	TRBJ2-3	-	TSRLAGVSTDTQY
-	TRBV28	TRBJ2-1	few	ASSYYGAHEQF
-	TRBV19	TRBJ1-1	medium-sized	ASSMGGVNTEAF
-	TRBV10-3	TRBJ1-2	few	AISLQSDYGYT
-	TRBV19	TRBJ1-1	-	ASSTRASAPEAF
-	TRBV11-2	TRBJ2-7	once	ASSVIHGPAYEQY
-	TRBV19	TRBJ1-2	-	ASSVDRYGYT
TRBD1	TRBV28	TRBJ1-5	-	ASDSGTGTNQPQH
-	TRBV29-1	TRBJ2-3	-	SVEDPADTQY
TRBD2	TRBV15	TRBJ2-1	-	ATSIPLGLAGLDGYNEQF
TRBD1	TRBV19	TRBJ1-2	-	ASSIGSGQLGNYGYT
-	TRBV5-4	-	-	ASSSKSVRGEQY
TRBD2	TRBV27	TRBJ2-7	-	ASSLSGGGSYEQY